The subject of this entry is one TCR beta chain. CDR1 is DFQATT and CDR2 is SNEGSKA in the germline V gene (reference sequence). The CDR3 is 15 residues long. The entry originates in a study of T cells expressing NK-cell markers. In generating TCR beta cDNA, 5'RACE template switching with UMIs was used. TCRdb reprocessed the 5' RACE reads and reports one entry per CDR3 protein, with no DNA. The sample table includes more than 90,000 distinct CDR3 sequences. This chain connects TRBV20-1 to TRBJ2-3; the TCRdb call, TRBD1, lacks DNA for checking. This TCR came from a woman between 18 and 70 years old in good health. Sequencing used blood T cells: a sorted CD56 or NKG2C T cell subset, CD4+ or CD8+ T cells, or bulk PBMC T cells (not recorded which). CDR3 sequence: CSARGPRENTDTQYF.